One T cell receptor beta chain is described in this entry. Its specificity is unknown. Clones were sequenced by immunoSEQ multiplex PCR, and TCRdb holds only the in-frame ones, with some missing. The profile covers tens of thousands of clones, with 78% appearing a single time and around 7.1% taken by the ten largest. The data were obtained in a study of radiotherapy plus CTLA-4 blockade in lung cancer. Study summary: Among all patients, roughly 19% showed objective responses, while 30% to 35% had disease control.

V lost 3 bases and J lost 11; bases outside the gene matches: 9. This CDR3 spans 13 amino acids. Germline CDR1 is SGHDT and CDR2 is YYEEEE. Patients in the study, people with chemo-refractory metastatic non-small-cell lung cancer, received focal radiation plus ipilimumab CTLA-4 blockade. General observations from the study: TCR clones originating in tumors grew in number in blood after radiotherapy plus ipilimumab. How blood T cell clones changed early, along with interferon-beta, reportedly forecast response best.

The sample was peripheral blood, taken from a patient treated with radiotherapy plus ipilimumab. This receptor was obtained from a human donor with non-small cell lung cancer who had a complete response to radiotherapy plus ipilimumab. The chain is built from TRBV5-6 and TRBJ1-1; TRBD1 matches at 8 bases. CDR3 nucleotides: TGTGCCAGCAGCTCAATGACAGGGGATCGGGCTTTCTTT. Amino acids: CASSSMTGDRAFF.